This TCR beta chain was retrieved from a study of shared clonotypes between healthy human individuals. The CDR3 is made up of 12 amino acids. Germline V gives CDR1 SGHTA, CDR2 FQGNSA. V was shortened by 1 base and J by 7 bases, with 5 bases between the two germline ends. The data were produced by immunoSEQ multiplex PCR, yet TCRdb's version contains in-frame clones alone and is incomplete. Among approximately 940,000 clones listed, 76% were seen once. The sequenced sample was memory CD4+ T cells sorted from blood. Subset of the sample: CD45RA-negative fraction. The J gene is TRBJ2-1, the V gene TRBV7-2; D not resolved. The clonotype comes from a man between 18 and 35 years old in good health. The CDR3 protein is CASSLGANEQFF. Written as DNA, the CDR3 is TGTGCCAGCAGCTTAGGGGCAAATGAGCAGTTCTTC.